The 30 T cell receptor beta chains listed next were all sequenced from one sample in a study of blood T cell repertoires in COVID-19. TCRdb keeps only in-frame clones here, not all; method: immunoSEQ multiplex PCR. The sample holds a few hundred thousand clones, approximately 90% seen once. Sequencing was carried out using peripheral blood. Receptor source: a young woman with active or convalescent COVID-19.

The sample holds one count of this clone. The chain has TRBV7-2 and TRBJ2-3; TRBD2 agrees at 13 bases. The germline V gene encodes CDR1 SGHTA and CDR2 FQGNSA. CDR3 length: 19 amino acids. The ends lost 5 bases at V and 2 bases at J; junction bases unmatched: 13. In DNA form, the CDR3 reads TGTGCCAGCAGCCCCCAAGTGACTAGCGGGGGGTCTCTCACAGATACGCAGTATTTT. This sequence encodes CASSPQVTSGGSLTDTQYF.

The chain combines TRBV4-3 with TRBJ2-3; 8 bases fit TRBD1. The CDR3 spans 17 residues. V gave up 4 bases and J gave up 5 bases; unmatched junction bases: 14. Germline loops: CDR1 LGHNA, CDR2 YSLEER. The CDR3 spells CASSRTYGQGYIDTQYF. For the CDR3, the DNA is TGCGCCAGCAGCCGAACCTATGGACAGGGCTACATAGATACGCAGTATTTT.

The chain uses TRBV5-1 and TRBJ2-3; the D gene is possibly TRBD1 (6 bases). V shed 4 bases and J shed 2 bases, with 11 bases lying between them. This CDR3 spans 14 amino acids. Looked up from germline, CDR1 is SGHRS and CDR2 is YFSETQ. The chain's CDR3 is CASSPDSSTDTQYF. The CDR3 DNA reads as TGCGCCAGCAGCCCGGACAGCTCCACAGATACGCAGTATTTT.

The chain is built from TRBV7-2 and TRBJ1-6; 7 nucleotides match TRBD1. This CDR3 is built from 16 residues. Germline CDR1 is SGHTA and CDR2 is FQGNSA. Trimming removed 5 bases from V and 5 bases from J; junction bases left unmatched: 9. The CDR3 DNA follows: TGTGCCAGCAGCCGCGACGGGACAGCCAATAATTCACCCCTCCACTTT. Translated, it gives CASSRDGTANNSPLHF. The complete variable domain, with remaining parts taken from reference TRBV7-2 and TRBJ1-6, reads GAGVSQSPSNKVTEKGKDVELRCDPISGHTALYWYRQSLGQGLEFLIYFQGNSAPDKSGLPSDRFSAERTGGSVSTLTIQRTQQEDSAVYLCASSRDGTANNSPLHFGNGTRLTVT.

This clone was seen a handful of times. V gene TRBV7-2 combines with J gene TRBJ2-1; 9 bases are shared with TRBD1. The CDR3 is made up of 18 amino acids. Trimming removed 0 bases from V and 3 bases from J; junction bases left unmatched: 9. Germline V gene lookup returns CDR1 SGHTA and CDR2 FQGNSA. CDR3 nucleotide sequence: TGTGCCAGCAGCTTAGCCCCCTTACCGGGACAGGGCTACAATGAGCAGTTCTTC. Translation: CASSLAPLPGQGYNEQFF.

Turning to this clone: The germline gene is not matched at one end of the junction; a read error may be the cause. V gene TRBV4-1 combines with J gene TRBJ2-5; TRBD1 matches at 11 bases. The CDR3 consists of 13 residues. CDR1 and CDR2 (germline): MGHRA, YSYEKL. CDR3 nucleotide sequence: TGCGCCAGCAGCCAAGGAACGGGACAGGGGGTTCACTTC. As protein: CASSQGTGQGVHF.

J is TRBJ1-2 and V is TRBV5-1, with 7 positions matching TRBD1. This CDR3 is built from 14 residues. V gave up 0 bases and J gave up 7 bases; unmatched junction bases: 6. Germline CDR1 reads SGHRS; CDR2 reads YFSETQ. The DNA of the CDR3 is TGCGCCAGCAGCTTGGACAGGGGTAATAGTGGCTACACCTTC. Its translation is CASSLDRGNSGYTF.

The V and J genes are TRBV20-1 and TRBJ2-1; D is uncertain. Looked up from germline, CDR1 is DFQATT and CDR2 is SNEGSKA (reference sequence). This CDR3 spans 11 amino acids. Trimming removed 3 bases from V and 4 bases from J, with 4 bases in between. CDR3 loop: CSASSYNEQFF. CDR3 DNA sequence: TGCAGTGCTAGTTCGTACAATGAGCAGTTCTTC.

The V call is TRBV9, the J call TRBJ1-1, with TRBD1 identical over 7 bases. Germline V gene lookup returns CDR1 SGDLS and CDR2 YYNGEE. The CDR3 runs 13 residues. J gave up 5 bases and V 4 bases, and 5 bases lay outside the gene matches. The CDR3 protein is CASSLTGRTEAFF. CDR3 coding DNA: TGTGCCAGCAGCTTGACAGGGAGGACTGAAGCTTTCTTT.

The chain carries TRBV14 and TRBJ1-1, with unresolved D. The CDR3 sequence is 16 residues long. From germline, CDR1 is SGHDN and CDR2 FVKESK. Trimming shortened V by 2 bases and J by 2 bases, and 15 bases separated the two germline ends. The chain's CDR3 is CASSQRVTPLNTEAFF. For the CDR3, the DNA is TGTGCCAGCAGCCAACGAGTGACACCTCTTAACACTGAAGCTTTCTTT.

The V and J genes are TRBV29-1 and TRBJ2-2, with 7 nucleotides matching TRBD1. The germline CDR1 and CDR2 sequences are SQVTM and ANQGSEA. V was pared by 5 bases and J by 6 bases, with 9 bases of the junction left unmatched. There are 14 residues in the CDR3. The chain's CDR3 is CSVIRQGSAGELFF. DNA for the CDR3: TGCAGCGTTATTAGACAGGGCTCGGCCGGGGAGCTGTTTTTT.

The chain couples TRBV6-2 or TRBV6-3 to TRBJ2-7, with D tentatively TRBD2 (5 bases). CDR3 length: 13 amino acids. Between the trimmed V and J ends, which lost 3 bases and 3 bases, there was a span of 9 bases. Germline V gene lookup returns CDR1 MNHEY and CDR2 SVGEGT. CDR3 nucleotide sequence: TGTGCCAGCAGTTATGGAGGAAACTACGAGCAGTACTTC. This translates into CASSYGGNYEQYF.

The rearrangement links TRBV13 to TRBJ1-4; a weak D match, TRBD1 (5 bases). Looked up from germline, CDR1 is PRHDT and CDR2 is FYEKMQ (reference sequence). The V gene lost 4 bases and the J gene lost 6 bases, with 12 bases spanning the gap. The CDR3 length is 14 residues. The CDR3 nucleotides read TGTGCCAGCAGCTCCGGGGGGGGAGATGAAAAACTGTTTTTT. Amino acids: CASSSGGGDEKLFF.

The rearrangement links TRBV6-2 or TRBV6-3 to TRBJ1-2; D is perhaps TRBD1 (5 bases). The CDR3 sequence is 12 residues long. Trimming shortened V by 5 bases and J by 8 bases, and 12 bases separated the two germline ends. The germline CDR1 and CDR2 sequences are MNHEY and SVGEGT. The CDR3 here is CASSVGGNGYTF. The CDR3 DNA sequence: TGTGCCAGCAGTGTCGGGGGGAACGGCTACACCTTC.

CDR3 coding DNA: TGTGCCAGCAGCGCGGGGCTATCCCTCTACGAGCAGTACTTC. Its protein product is CASSAGLSLYEQYF. The chain joins TRBV7-9 to TRBJ2-7; maybe TRBD2 (6 bases). CDR1 and CDR2 from the germline V gene are SEHNR and FQNEAQ (reference sequence). The CDR3 spans 14 residues. Trimming removed 5 bases at V and 3 bases at J, with 14 bases between.

CDR3 residues: CASSLDRPSYEQYF. Written as DNA, the CDR3 is TGCGCCAGCAGCTTGGACAGACCGTCCTACGAGCAGTACTTC. The chain combines TRBV5-1 with TRBJ2-7; no clear D gene. This CDR3 is built from 14 residues. Per the germline V gene, CDR1 is SGHRS and CDR2 is YFSETQ. V was pared by 0 bases and J by 1 base, with 8 bases between. The complete variable domain, with remaining parts taken from reference TRBV5-1 and TRBJ2-7, reads KAGVTQTPRYLIKTRGQQVTLSCSPISGHRSVSWYQQTPGQGLQFLFEYFSETQRNKGNFPGRFSGRQFSNSRSEMNVSTLELGDSALYLCASSLDRPSYEQYFGPGTRLTVT.

This chain links TRBV24-1 with TRBJ2-3, with no clear D. The V and J ends lost 3 bases and 5 bases respectively, with 11 bases between them. CDR1 is KGHDR, CDR2 SFDVKD, per germline. CDR3 length equals 14 residues. The CDR3 spells CATSDPTERDTQYF. As DNA, the CDR3 is TGTGCCACCAGTGATCCCACAGAGAGAGATACGCAGTATTTT.

The chain uses TRBV28 and TRBJ2-7; the match to TRBD2 covers 10 bases. CDR1 is MDHEN and CDR2 is SYDVKM in the germline V gene. V gave up 9 bases and J gave up 0 bases; unmatched junction bases: 26. The CDR3 runs 21 residues. CDR3: CASWAGPGGTSEGRSSYEQYF. CDR3 coding DNA: TGTGCCAGTTGGGCGGGCCCCGGAGGGACTAGCGAGGGGAGGAGCTCCTACGAGCAGTACTTC.

The V gene is TRBV3-1 (or the pseudogene TRBV3-2), the J gene TRBJ2-3; maybe TRBD2 (6 bases). The V end was cut by 4 bases, the J end by 1 base, with 12 bases between. Germline V gene lookup returns CDR1 LGHDT and CDR2 YNNKEL (reference sequence). This CDR3 has 15 amino acids. CDR3 DNA: TGTGCCAGCAGCCCTCGGTGGAGGGGCACAGATACGCAGTATTTT. Translating it yields CASSPRWRGTDTQYF.

This chain joins TRBV5-5 and TRBJ1-2; D is perhaps TRBD1 (6 bases). This CDR3 has 14 amino acids. From germline, CDR1 is SGHKS and CDR2 YYEKEE (reference sequence). Trimming stripped 2 bases from V and 4 bases from J, with 12 bases between. The CDR3, as DNA: TGTGCCAGCAGCTTAGAGGGGGTGAGCTATGGCTACACCTTC. Its translation is CASSLEGVSYGYTF.

This clone was counted a single time. V is TRBV3-1 (or the pseudogene TRBV3-2) and J is TRBJ1-1; D gene unclear. Trimming took off 3 bases at V and 3 bases at J, with 8 bases between the two ends. Germline loops: CDR1 LGHDT, CDR2 YNNKEL (reference sequence). The CDR3 has 13 amino acids. The CDR3 DNA follows: TGTGCCAGCAGCCACGAGGGCTACACTGAAGCTTTCTTT. Translated, it gives CASSHEGYTEAFF.

This chain links TRBV6-1 with TRBJ1-6; 7 nucleotides match TRBD1. Trimming took 3 bases from V and 10 from J; bases not matched to a gene: 3. This CDR3 is 13 amino acids long. The germline V gene has CDR1 MNHNS and CDR2 SASEGT. The CDR3 is CASSEGRGSPLHF. For the CDR3, the DNA is TGTGCCAGCAGTGAGGGCAGGGGGTCACCCCTCCACTTT.

The chain couples TRBV6-5 to TRBJ1-5, with a possible D match to TRBD1 (5 bases). Deletions cut 10 bases from V and 1 base from J, with 8 bases between. Germline V CDR1 and CDR2: MNHEY, SVGAGI. This CDR3 has 12 residues. The chain's CDR3 is CATRESNQPQHF. The CDR3 nucleotides are TGTGCCACCAGGGAGAGCAATCAGCCCCAGCATTTT.

The chain carries TRBV5-5 and TRBJ2-3; the D gene is possibly TRBD1 (6 bases). Trimming cost V 3 bases and J 2 bases, with 10 bases left between them. CDR1 is SGHKS and CDR2 is YYEKEE in the germline V gene (reference sequence). The CDR3 consists of 14 residues. CDR3 region: CASSSGVSTDTQYF. CDR3 sequence (DNA): TGTGCCAGCAGCTCAGGGGTCTCCACAGATACGCAGTATTTT. The full variable domain, with the rest looked up from reference TRBV5-5 and TRBJ2-3, is DAGVTQSPTHLIKTRGQQVTLRCSPISGHKSVSWYQQVLGQGPQFIFQYYEKEERGRGNFPDRFSARQFPNYSSELNVNALLLGDSALYLCASSSGVSTDTQYFGPGTRLTVL.

The rearrangement joins TRBV5-4 to TRBJ1-1; D is unresolved. V shed 4 bases and J shed 0 bases, with 10 bases lying between them. Per the germline V gene, CDR1 is SGHNT and CDR2 is YYREEE (reference sequence). CDR3 length: 14 amino acids. CDR3 protein: CASSPGSLNTEAFF. As DNA, the CDR3 is TGTGCCAGCAGCCCCGGGTCCTTGAACACTGAAGCTTTCTTT.

The gene calls are TRBV5-4 and TRBJ1-1; D remains ambiguous. Trimming took off 2 bases at V and 3 bases at J, with 11 bases between the two ends. The length of the CDR3 is 14 residues. CDR1 and CDR2 (germline): SGHNT, YYREEE (reference sequence). CDR3 amino acids: CASSFPQRDTEAFF. CDR3 DNA sequence: TGTGCCAGCAGCTTCCCTCAACGGGACACTGAAGCTTTCTTT.

The chain is built from TRBV28 and TRBJ1-5; a weak D match, TRBD1 (6 bases). V lost 5 bases to trimming and J lost 4 bases, with 15 bases between them. The germline V gene encodes CDR1 MDHEN and CDR2 SYDVKM. The CDR3 is made up of 15 amino acids. The CDR3 DNA reads as TGTGCCAGCAGTCGGCTCGACAGGATAAATCAGCCCCAGCATTTT. Translated, it gives CASSRLDRINQPQHF.

A few counts support this clone. The chain employs TRBV11-3 and TRBJ1-4; 8 bases match TRBD1. There are 16 residues in the CDR3. Germline V gene data show CDR1 as SGHNT and CDR2 as YENEEA. V was pared by 3 bases and J by 1 base, with 4 bases of the junction left unmatched. CDR3 coding DNA: TGTGCCAGCAGCTTTCTACAGGGGGTAACTAATGAAAAACTGTTTTTT. Amino acid sequence: CASSFLQGVTNEKLFF. The variable domain in full, with the rest retrieved from reference TRBV11-3 and TRBJ1-4, is EAGVVQSPRYKIIEKKQPVAFWCNPISGHNTLYWYLQNLGQGPELLIRYENEEAVDDSQLPKDRFSAERLKGVDSTLKIQPAELGDSAVYLCASSFLQGVTNEKLFFGSGTQLSVL.

V gene TRBV10-1 combines with J gene TRBJ1-1, with D possibly being TRBD1 (6 bases). V was cut by 4 bases and J by 5 bases, with 17 bases left in between. Germline V gene sequence: CDR1 WNHNN, CDR2 SYGVQD (reference sequence). The CDR3 covers 15 residues. CDR3 protein: CASSADTGSGTEAFF. CDR3 DNA sequence: TGCGCCAGCAGTGCCGACACAGGGTCGGGAACTGAAGCTTTCTTT.

This clone has only a few counts. The V gene is TRBV29-1, the J gene TRBJ2-1; TRBD1 aligns across 9 bases. The CDR3 contains 13 residues. In germline, CDR1 is SQVTM, CDR2 ANQGSEA. V dropped 5 bases and J dropped 2; count of bases not matched to a gene: 1. In DNA, the CDR3 is TGCAGCGTTTGGGACAGGGCCTACAATGAGCAGTTCTTC. This gives the protein CSVWDRAYNEQFF.